This paragraph reports one T cell receptor (beta chain). Its antigen is undetermined. The data were obtained in a study of T cell responses to AZD1222 COVID-19 vaccine. Study-wide results and caveats: Spike-specific TCR breadth and depth were elevated following two AZD1222 doses. CD4 TCRs linked to vaccination spanned spike, dominating at 160-218 and 743-854.

TCRdb's table, derived via immunoSEQ multiplex PCR, lists solely in-frame clones and lacks some. The sample carries over 100,000 clones, roughly 90% recorded once. The V end was cut by 6 bases, the J end by 3 bases, with 11 bases between. Germline V gene lookup returns CDR1 MNHEY and CDR2 SVGEGT. The CDR3 spans 13 residues. This chain joins TRBV6-2 or TRBV6-3 and TRBJ1-1; D not certain. This clonotype was sampled from an adult in good health. The material sequenced was peripheral blood, taken on day 0 of AZD1222 vaccination. In DNA, the CDR3 is TGTGCCAGCAGCGACCCGGTGGACACTGAAGCTTTCTTT. It codes for CASSDPVDTEAFF.